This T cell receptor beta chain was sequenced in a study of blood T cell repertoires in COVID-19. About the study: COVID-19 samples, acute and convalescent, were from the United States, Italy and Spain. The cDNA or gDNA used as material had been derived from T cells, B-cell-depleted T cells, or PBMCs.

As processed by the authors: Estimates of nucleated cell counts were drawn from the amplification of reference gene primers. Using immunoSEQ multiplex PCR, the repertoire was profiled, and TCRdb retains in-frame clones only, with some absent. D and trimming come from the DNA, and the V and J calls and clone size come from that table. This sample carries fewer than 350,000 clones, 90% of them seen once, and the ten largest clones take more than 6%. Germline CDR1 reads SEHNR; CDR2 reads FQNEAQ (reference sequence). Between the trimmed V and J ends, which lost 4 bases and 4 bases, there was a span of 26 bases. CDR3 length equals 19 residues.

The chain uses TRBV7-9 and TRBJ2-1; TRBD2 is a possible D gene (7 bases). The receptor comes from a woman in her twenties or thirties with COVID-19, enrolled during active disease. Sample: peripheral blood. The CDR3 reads CASSSKTRGLADPYNEQFF. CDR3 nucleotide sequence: TGTGCCAGCAGCTCTAAAACCCGGGGGCTAGCGGATCCTTACAATGAGCAGTTCTTC.